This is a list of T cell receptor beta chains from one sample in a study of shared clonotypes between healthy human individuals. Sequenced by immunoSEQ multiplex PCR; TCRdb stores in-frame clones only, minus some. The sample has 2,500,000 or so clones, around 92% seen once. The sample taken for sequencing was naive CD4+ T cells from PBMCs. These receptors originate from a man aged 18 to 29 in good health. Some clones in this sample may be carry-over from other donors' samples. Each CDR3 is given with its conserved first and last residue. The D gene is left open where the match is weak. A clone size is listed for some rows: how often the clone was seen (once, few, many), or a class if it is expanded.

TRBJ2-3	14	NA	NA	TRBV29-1	CSVCINSNTDTQYF	TGCAGCGTTTGTATTAATTCTAACACAGATACGCAGTATTTT
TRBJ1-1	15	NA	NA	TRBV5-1	CASSSNLNQNTEAFF	TGCGCCAGCAGCTCCAATCTCAATCAGAACACTGAAGCTTTCTTT
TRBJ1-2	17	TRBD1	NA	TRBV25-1	CASSATTWTGVNYGYTF	TGTGCCAGCAGTGCAACGACCTGGACAGGGGTTAACTATGGCTACACCTTC
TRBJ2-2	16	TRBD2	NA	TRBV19	CASSISGLGFAGELFF	TGTGCCAGTAGTATATCGGGACTAGGTTTCGCCGGGGAGCTGTTTTTT
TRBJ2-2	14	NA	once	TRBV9	CASKDPLGAGELFF	TGTGCCAGCAAAGACCCTCTCGGGGCCGGGGAGCTGTTTTTT
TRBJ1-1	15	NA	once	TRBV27	CASSRGFWMNTEAFF	TGTGCCAGCTCAAGGGGATTCTGGATGAACACTGAAGCTTTCTTT
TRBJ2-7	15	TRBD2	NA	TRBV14	CASSQVAGGSYEQYF	TGTGCCAGCAGCCAAGTAGCGGGGGGATCCTACGAGCAGTACTTC
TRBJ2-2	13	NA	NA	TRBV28	CASLEGNTGELFF	TGTGCCTCCCTTGAGGGCAACACCGGGGAGCTGTTTTTT
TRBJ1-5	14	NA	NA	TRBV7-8	CASSLGPLRLAQHF	TGTGCCAGCAGCTTGGGACCGCTCCGCTTGGCCCAGCATTTT
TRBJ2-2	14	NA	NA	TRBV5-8	CASSRQGNTGELFF	TGTGCCAGCAGCCGTCAGGGGAACACCGGGGAGCTGTTTTTT
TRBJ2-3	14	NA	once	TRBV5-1	CASRQGPAADTQYF	TGCGCCAGCAGGCAGGGGCCGGCGGCAGATACGCAGTATTTT
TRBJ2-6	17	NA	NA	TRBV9	CASSVGFGSSGANVLTF	TGTGCCAGCAGCGTAGGGTTCGGGAGCTCTGGGGCCAACGTCCTGACTTTC
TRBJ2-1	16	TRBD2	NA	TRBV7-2	CASSDRTSGRSDEQFF	TGTGCCAGCAGCGACAGGACTAGCGGGAGATCGGATGAGCAGTTCTTC
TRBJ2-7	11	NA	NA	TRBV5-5	CASSLTHEQYF	TGTGCCAGCAGCTTGACCCACGAGCAGTACTTC
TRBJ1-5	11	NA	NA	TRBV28	CASSLGKPQHF	TGTGCCAGCAGTTTGGGCAAGCCCCAGCATTTT
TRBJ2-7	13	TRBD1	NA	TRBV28	CASTLTGPDEQYF	TGTGCCAGCACTTTGACAGGGCCGGACGAGCAGTACTTC
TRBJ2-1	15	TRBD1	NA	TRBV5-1	CASSLVGTAFNEQFF	TGCGCCAGCAGCTTGGTTGGGACAGCGTTCAATGAGCAGTTCTTC
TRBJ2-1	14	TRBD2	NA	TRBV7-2	CASSRLAGGNEQFF	TGTGCCAGCAGCCGATTAGCGGGAGGGAATGAGCAGTTCTTC
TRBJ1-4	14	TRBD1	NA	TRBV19	CASMSGGGLEKLFF	TGTGCCAGTATGTCAGGGGGCGGTCTTGAAAAACTGTTTTTT
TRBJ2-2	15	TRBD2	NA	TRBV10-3	CAISDQRDRAGELFF	TGTGCCATCAGTGACCAGCGGGACCGAGCCGGGGAGCTGTTTTTT
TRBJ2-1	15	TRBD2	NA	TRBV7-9	CASSLGLAVNGEQFF	TGTGCCAGCAGCTTAGGCCTAGCGGTTAACGGTGAGCAGTTCTTC
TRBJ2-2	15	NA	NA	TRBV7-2	CASSLPPGVVGELFF	TGTGCCAGCAGCTTACCGCCAGGGGTTGTCGGGGAGCTGTTTTTT
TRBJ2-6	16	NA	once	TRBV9	CASSVERASGANVLTF	TGTGCCAGCAGCGTAGAGCGAGCCTCTGGGGCCAACGTCCTGACTTTC
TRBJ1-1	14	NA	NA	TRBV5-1	CASSLERQEDEAFF	TGCGCCAGCAGCTTGGAGAGACAGGAGGATGAAGCTTTCTTT
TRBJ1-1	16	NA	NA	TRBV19	CASSTSRGRGSAEAFF	TGTGCCAGTAGCACTTCACGGGGGAGGGGGTCAGCTGAAGCTTTCTTT
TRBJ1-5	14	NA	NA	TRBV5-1	CASSLAGGSQPQHF	TGCGCCAGCAGCTTGGCGGGGGGTTCTCAGCCCCAGCATTTT
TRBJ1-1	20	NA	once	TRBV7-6	CASSPSVGGDWGEGNTEAFF	TGTGCCAGCAGCCCATCCGTGGGCGGGGATTGGGGTGAGGGGAACACTGAAGCTTTCTTT
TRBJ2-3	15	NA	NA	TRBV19	CASKAVQGGPDTQYF	TGTGCCAGTAAGGCCGTGCAGGGGGGGCCAGATACGCAGTATTTT
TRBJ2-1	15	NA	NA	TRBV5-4	CASSFGQGAYNEQFF	TGTGCCAGCAGCTTTGGGCAGGGCGCCTACAATGAGCAGTTCTTC
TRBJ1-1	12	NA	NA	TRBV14	CASSQRPGGAFF	TGTGCCAGCAGCCAACGGCCAGGAGGGGCTTTCTTT
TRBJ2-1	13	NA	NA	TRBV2	CASSVDRSNEQFF	TGTGCCAGCAGCGTGGACCGGTCCAATGAGCAGTTCTTC
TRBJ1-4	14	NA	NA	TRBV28	CASSFRVYKEKLFF	TGTGCCAGCAGTTTCCGGGTCTATAAGGAAAAACTGTTTTTT
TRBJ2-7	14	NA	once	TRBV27	CAGPGHRWVYEQYF	TGTGCCGGTCCGGGACACCGGTGGGTCTACGAGCAGTACTTC
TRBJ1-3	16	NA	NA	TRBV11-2	CASSLVRRDSGNTIYF	TGTGCCAGCAGCTTGGTTAGGAGGGACTCTGGAAACACCATATATTTT
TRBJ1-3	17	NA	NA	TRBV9	CASSHTPQTMAGNTIYF	TGTGCCAGCAGCCACACCCCCCAGACGATGGCTGGAAACACCATATATTTT
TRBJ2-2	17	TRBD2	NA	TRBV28	CASRKGLAGGNTGELFF	TGTGCCAGCAGGAAAGGACTAGCGGGAGGTAACACCGGGGAGCTGTTTTTT
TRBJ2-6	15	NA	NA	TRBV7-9	CASSLRQPGANVLTF	TGTGCCAGCAGCTTAAGGCAGCCTGGGGCCAACGTCCTGACTTTC
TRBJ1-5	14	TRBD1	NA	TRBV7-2	CASSHGTGEQPQHF	TGTGCCAGCAGCCATGGGACAGGGGAACAGCCCCAGCATTTT
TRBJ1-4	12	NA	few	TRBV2	CASRGSEEKLFF	TGTGCCAGCAGGGGATCGGAGGAAAAACTGTTTTTT
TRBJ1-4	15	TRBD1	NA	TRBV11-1	CASGRTGTGEGKLFF	TGTGCCAGCGGACGGACCGGGACAGGAGAAGGGAAACTGTTTTTT
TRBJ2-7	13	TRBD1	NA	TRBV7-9	CASSLWTGYEQYF	TGTGCCAGCAGCTTATGGACAGGGTACGAGCAGTACTTC